The 4 T cell receptor beta chains below were found in one sample sequenced in a study of Ad26.COV2.S vaccination and SARS-CoV-2 variants. Some clones are missing from TCRdb's copy, which holds only in-frame ones; the method was immunoSEQ multiplex PCR. Of 360,000 or so clones listed, roughly 84% are singletons. The sample's treatment: around 19 received Ad26.COV2.S at low or high dose, single or two shots; 5 received placebo; per-sample allocation not given. Sampling was performed 63 days after the first vaccine or placebo injection. The source material was peripheral blood, sampled in a trial of Ad26.COV2.S vaccine versus placebo. Every receptor here comes from a person aged 18-60 years who received the Ad26.COV2.S COVID-19 vaccine or a placebo.

This clone was seen once. J is TRBJ2-7 and V is TRBV29-1; D is perhaps TRBD1 (6 bases). The V gene's germline CDR1 is SQVTM and CDR2 ANQGSEA. This CDR3 has 17 amino acids. V was clipped by 4 bases and J by 3 bases, with 25 bases between them. CDR3 bases: TGCAGCGTTGTATCACCTAGGGGCAGGACAGAAGACTACGAGCAGTACTTC. Translating gives CSVVSPRGRTEDYEQYF.

The chain couples TRBV9 to TRBJ2-7, with a tentative D call TRBD1 (6 bases). Germline V gene sequence: CDR1 SGDLS, CDR2 YYNGEE. This CDR3 has 16 residues. V was clipped by 0 bases and J by 4 bases, with 17 bases between them. The CDR3 region has the DNA TGTGCCAGCAGCGTAGGTAGGGGGTCATGGAATTACGAGCAGTACTTC. Translated, it gives CASSVGRGSWNYEQYF. Full variable domain (missing parts from reference TRBV9 and TRBJ2-7): DSGVTQTPKHLITATGQRVTLRCSPRSGDLSVYWYQQSLDQGLQFLIQYYNGEERAKGNILERFSAQQFPDLHSELNLSSLELGDSALYFCASSVGRGSWNYEQYFGPGTRLTVT.

This clone was recorded a few times. The rearrangement links TRBV29-1 to TRBJ1-1, with no clear D. The V gene lost 6 bases and the J gene lost 0 bases, with 14 bases spanning the gap. The CDR3 runs to 14 residues. In germline, CDR1 is SQVTM, CDR2 ANQGSEA. CDR3 sequence reads: CSVAGLRMNTEAFF. CDR3 in DNA: TGCAGCGTAGCCGGGTTACGTATGAACACTGAAGCTTTCTTT.

The chain recombines TRBV7-2 with TRBJ2-2; no reliable D call. This CDR3 contains 15 residues. The germline CDR1 and CDR2 sequences are SGHTA and FQGNSA. Trimming removed 3 bases at V and 0 bases at J, with 8 bases between. This CDR3 reads CASSFDTPNTGELFF. The CDR3 coding sequence is TGTGCCAGCAGCTTTGACACCCCGAACACCGGGGAGCTGTTTTTT.